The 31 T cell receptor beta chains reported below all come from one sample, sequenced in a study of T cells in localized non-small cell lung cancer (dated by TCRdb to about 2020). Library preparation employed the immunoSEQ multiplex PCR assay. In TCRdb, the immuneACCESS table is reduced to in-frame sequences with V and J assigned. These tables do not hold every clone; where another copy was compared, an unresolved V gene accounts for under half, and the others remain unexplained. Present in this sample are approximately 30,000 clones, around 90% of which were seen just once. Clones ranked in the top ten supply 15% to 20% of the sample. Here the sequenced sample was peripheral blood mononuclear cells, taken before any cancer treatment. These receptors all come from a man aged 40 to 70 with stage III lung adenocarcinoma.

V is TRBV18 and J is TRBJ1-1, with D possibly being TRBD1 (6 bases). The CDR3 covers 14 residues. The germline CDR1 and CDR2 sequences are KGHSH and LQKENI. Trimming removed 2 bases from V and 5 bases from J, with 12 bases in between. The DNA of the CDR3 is TGTGCCAGCTCACCAAGCAGGGGTGGGACTGAAGCTTTCTTT. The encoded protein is CASSPSRGGTEAFF. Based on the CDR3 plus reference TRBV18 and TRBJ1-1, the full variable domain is NAGVMQNPRHLVRRRGQEARLRCSPMKGHSHVYWYRQLPEEGLKFMVYLQKENIIDESGMPKERFSAEFPKEGPSILRIQQVVRGDSAAYFCASSPSRGGTEAFFGQGTRLTVV.

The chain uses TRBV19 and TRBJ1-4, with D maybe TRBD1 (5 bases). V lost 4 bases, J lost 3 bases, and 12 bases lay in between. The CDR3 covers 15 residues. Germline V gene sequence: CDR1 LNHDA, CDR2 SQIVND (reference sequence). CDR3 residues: CASSTQGMANEKLFF. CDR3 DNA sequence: TGTGCCAGTAGTACCCAGGGAATGGCTAATGAAAAACTGTTTTTT.

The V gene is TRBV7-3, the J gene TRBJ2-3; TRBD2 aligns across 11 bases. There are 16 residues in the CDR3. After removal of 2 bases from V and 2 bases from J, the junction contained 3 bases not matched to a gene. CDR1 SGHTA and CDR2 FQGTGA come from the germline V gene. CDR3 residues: CASSLGLAGLTDTQYF. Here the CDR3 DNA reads TGTGCCAGCAGCTTAGGACTAGCGGGTCTCACAGATACGCAGTATTTT.

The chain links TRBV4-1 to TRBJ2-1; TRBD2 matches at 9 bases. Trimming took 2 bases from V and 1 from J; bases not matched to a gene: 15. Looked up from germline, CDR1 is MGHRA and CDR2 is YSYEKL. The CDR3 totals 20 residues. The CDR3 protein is CASSQPSGERGDLSYNEQFF. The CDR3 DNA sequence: TGCGCCAGCAGCCAACCTAGCGGTGAGCGGGGGGACTTATCCTACAATGAGCAGTTCTTC.

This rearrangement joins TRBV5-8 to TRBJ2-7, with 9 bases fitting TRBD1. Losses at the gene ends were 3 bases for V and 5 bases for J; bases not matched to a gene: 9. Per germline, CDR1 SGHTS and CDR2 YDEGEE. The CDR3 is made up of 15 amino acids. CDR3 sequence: CASSWMGQGLNEQYF. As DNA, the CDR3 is TGTGCCAGCAGCTGGATGGGACAGGGTCTGAACGAGCAGTACTTC.

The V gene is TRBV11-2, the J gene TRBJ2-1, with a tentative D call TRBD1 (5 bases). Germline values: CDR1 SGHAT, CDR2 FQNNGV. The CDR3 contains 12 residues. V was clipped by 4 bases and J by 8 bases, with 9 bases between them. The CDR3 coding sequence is TGTGCCAGCAGCTCCCCACAGGATGAGCAGTTCTTC. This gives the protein CASSSPQDEQFF.

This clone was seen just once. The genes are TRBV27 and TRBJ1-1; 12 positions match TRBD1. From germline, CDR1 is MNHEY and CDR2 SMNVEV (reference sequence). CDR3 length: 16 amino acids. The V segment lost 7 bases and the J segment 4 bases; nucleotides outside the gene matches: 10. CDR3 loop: CASTPGTGGAGTEAFF. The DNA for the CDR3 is TGTGCCAGCACCCCCGGGACAGGGGGCGCGGGCACTGAAGCTTTCTTT.

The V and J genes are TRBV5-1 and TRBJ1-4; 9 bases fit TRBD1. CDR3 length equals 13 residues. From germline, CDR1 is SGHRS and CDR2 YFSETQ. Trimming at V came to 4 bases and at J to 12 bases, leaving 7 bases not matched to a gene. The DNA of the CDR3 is TGCGCCAGCAGCGAGGGACAGGGTGGGGAACTGTTTTTT. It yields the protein CASSEGQGGELFF. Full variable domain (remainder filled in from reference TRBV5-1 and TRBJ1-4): KAGVTQTPRYLIKTRGQQVTLSCSPISGHRSVSWYQQTPGQGLQFLFEYFSETQRNKGNFPGRFSGRQFSNSRSEMNVSTLELGDSALYLCASSEGQGGELFFGSGTQLSVL.

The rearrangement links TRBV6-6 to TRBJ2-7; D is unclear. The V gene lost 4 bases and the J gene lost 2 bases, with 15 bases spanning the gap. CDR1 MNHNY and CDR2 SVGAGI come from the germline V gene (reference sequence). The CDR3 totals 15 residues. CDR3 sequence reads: CASSSTPDGTYEQYF. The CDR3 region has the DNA TGTGCCAGCAGTTCTACTCCTGACGGAACCTACGAGCAGTACTTC.

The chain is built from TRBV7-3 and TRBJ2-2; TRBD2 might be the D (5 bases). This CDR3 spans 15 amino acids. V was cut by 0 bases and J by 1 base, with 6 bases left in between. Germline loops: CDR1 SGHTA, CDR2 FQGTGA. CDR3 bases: TGTGCCAGCAGCTTAACGGGGAGGAACACCGGGGAGCTGTTTTTT. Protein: CASSLTGRNTGELFF. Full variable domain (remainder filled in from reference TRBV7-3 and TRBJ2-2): GAGVSQTPSNKVTEKGKYVELRCDPISGHTALYWYRQSLGQGPEFLIYFQGTGAADDSGLPNDRFFAVRPEGSVSTLKIQRTERGDSAVYLCASSLTGRNTGELFFGEGSRLTVL.

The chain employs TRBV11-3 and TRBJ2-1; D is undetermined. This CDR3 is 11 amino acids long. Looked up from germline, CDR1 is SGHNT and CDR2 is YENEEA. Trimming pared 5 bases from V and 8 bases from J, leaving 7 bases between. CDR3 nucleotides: TGTGCCAGCAGCCTCAGCTATGAGCAGTTCTTC. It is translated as CASSLSYEQFF.

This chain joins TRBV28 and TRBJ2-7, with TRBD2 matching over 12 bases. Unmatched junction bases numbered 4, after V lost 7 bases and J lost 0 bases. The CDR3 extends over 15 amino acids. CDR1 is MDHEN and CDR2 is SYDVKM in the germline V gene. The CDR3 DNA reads TGTGCCAGCAACCCTAGCGGGGGGGGCTCCTACGAGCAGTACTTC. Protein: CASNPSGGGSYEQYF.

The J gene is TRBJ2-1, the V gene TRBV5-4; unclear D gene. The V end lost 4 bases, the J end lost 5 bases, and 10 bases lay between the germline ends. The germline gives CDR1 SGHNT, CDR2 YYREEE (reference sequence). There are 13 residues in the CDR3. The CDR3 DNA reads TGTGCCAGCAGCACCCGACGTCACAATGAGCAGTTCTTC. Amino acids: CASSTRRHNEQFF.

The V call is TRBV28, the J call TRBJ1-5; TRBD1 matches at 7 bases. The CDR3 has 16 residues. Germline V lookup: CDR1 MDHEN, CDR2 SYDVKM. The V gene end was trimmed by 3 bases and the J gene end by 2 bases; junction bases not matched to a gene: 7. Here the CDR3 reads CASSFRRGQRNQPQHF. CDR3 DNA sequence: TGTGCCAGCAGTTTTCGTAGGGGACAGCGCAATCAGCCCCAGCATTTT.

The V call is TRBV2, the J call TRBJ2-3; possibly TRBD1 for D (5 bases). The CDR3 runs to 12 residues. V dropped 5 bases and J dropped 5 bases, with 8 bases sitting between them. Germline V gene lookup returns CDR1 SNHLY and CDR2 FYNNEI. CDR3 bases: TGTGCCAGCAGTTTCAGGGAAGATACGCAGTATTTT. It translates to CASSFREDTQYF.

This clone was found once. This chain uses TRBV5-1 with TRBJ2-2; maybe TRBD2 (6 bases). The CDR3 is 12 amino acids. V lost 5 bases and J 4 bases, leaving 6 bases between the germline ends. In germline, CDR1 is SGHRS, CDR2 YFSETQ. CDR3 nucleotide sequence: TGCGCCAGCAGGGAGGGCACCGGGGAGCTGTTTTTT. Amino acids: CASREGTGELFF.

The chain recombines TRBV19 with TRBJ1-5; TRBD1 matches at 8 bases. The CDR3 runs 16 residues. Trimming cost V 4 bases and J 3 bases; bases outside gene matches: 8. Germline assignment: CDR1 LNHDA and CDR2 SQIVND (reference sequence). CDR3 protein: CASSTHPDRVNQPQHF. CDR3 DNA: TGTGCCAGTAGTACACACCCGGACAGGGTCAATCAGCCCCAGCATTTT. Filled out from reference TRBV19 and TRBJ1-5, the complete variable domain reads DGGITQSPKYLFRKEGQNVTLSCEQNLNHDAMYWYRQDPGQGLRLIYYSQIVNDFQKGDIAEGYSVSREKKESFPLTVTSAQKNPTAFYLCASSTHPDRVNQPQHFGDGTRLSIL.

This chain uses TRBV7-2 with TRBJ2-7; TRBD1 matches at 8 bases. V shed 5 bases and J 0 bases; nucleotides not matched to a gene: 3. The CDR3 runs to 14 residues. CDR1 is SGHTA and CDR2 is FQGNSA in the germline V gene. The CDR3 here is CASSNTGGSYEQYF. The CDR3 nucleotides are TGTGCCAGCAGCAACACAGGGGGCTCCTACGAGCAGTACTTC.

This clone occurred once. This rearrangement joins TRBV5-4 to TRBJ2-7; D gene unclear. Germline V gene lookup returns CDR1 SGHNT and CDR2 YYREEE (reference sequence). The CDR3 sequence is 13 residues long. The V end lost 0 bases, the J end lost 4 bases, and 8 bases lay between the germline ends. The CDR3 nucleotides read TGTGCCAGCAGCTTGGGCCTGCAGTACGAGCAGTACTTC. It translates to CASSLGLQYEQYF.

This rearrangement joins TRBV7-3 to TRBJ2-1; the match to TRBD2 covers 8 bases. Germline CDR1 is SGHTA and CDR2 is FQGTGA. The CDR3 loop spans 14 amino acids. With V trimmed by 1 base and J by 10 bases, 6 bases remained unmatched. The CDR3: CASSLNPASGEQFF. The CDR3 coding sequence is TGTGCCAGCAGCTTAAACCCGGCTAGCGGGGAGCAGTTCTTC.

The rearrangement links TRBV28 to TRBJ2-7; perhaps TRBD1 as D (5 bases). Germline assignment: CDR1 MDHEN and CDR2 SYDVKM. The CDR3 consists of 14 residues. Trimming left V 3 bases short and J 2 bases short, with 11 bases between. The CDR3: CASSLSQEPYEQYF. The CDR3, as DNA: TGTGCCAGCAGTTTGTCACAGGAACCCTACGAGCAGTACTTC.

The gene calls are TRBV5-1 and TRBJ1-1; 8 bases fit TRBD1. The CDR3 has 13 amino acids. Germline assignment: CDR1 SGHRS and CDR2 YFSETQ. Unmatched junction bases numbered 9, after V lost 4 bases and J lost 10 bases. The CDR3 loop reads CASSSGQGGSAFF. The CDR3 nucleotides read TGCGCCAGCAGCAGTGGACAGGGAGGATCAGCTTTCTTT.

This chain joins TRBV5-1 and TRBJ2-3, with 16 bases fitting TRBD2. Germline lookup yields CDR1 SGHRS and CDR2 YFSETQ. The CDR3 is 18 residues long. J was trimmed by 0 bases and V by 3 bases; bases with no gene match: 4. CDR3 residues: CASSSGLAGGPSTDTQYF. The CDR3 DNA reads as TGCGCCAGCAGCTCGGGACTAGCGGGGGGGCCGAGCACAGATACGCAGTATTTT.

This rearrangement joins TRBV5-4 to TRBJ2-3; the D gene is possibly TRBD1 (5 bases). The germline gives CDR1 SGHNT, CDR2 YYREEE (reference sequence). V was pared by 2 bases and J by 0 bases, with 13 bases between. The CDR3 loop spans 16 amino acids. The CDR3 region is CASSLGDRASTDTQYF. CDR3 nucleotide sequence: TGTGCCAGCAGCTTAGGCGACAGAGCTAGCACAGATACGCAGTATTTT.

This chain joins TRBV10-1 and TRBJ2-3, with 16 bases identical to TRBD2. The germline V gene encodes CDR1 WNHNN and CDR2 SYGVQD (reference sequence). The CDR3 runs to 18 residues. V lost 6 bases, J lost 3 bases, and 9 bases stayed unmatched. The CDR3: CASRGYGTSGGGTDTQYF. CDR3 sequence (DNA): TGCGCCAGCAGAGGTTACGGGACTAGCGGGGGGGGTACAGATACGCAGTATTTT.

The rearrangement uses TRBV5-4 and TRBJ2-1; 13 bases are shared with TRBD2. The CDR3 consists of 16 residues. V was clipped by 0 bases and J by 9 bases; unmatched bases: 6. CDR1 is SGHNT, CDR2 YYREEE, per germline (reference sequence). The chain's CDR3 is CASSLGGLAGRGEQFF. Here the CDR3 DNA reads TGTGCCAGCAGCTTGGGGGGACTAGCGGGGAGGGGTGAGCAGTTCTTC. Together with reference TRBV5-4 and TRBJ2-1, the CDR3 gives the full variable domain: ETGVTQSPTHLIKTRGQQVTLRCSSQSGHNTVSWYQQALGQGPQFIFQYYREEENGRGNFPPRFSGLQFPNYSSELNVNALELDDSALYLCASSLGGLAGRGEQFFGPGTRLTVL.

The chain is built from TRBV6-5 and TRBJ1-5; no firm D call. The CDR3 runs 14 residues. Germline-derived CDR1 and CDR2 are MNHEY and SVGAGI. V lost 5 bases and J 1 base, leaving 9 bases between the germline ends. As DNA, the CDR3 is TGTGCCAGCAGTATAGGAGGGAGCAATCAGCCCCAGCATTTT. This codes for CASSIGGSNQPQHF.

CDR3 region: CASSPDRGQGNTGELFF. CDR3 nucleotides: TGTGCCAGTAGTCCGGACAGAGGACAAGGGAACACCGGGGAGCTGTTTTTT. This rearrangement joins TRBV19 to TRBJ2-2, with D maybe TRBD1 (6 bases). This CDR3 spans 17 amino acids. Germline assignment: CDR1 LNHDA and CDR2 SQIVND (reference sequence). V gave up 5 bases and J gave up 1 base, with 17 bases separating them.

This CDR3 reads CASSLKGDPETQYF. CDR3 nucleotide sequence: TGTGCCAGCAGCTTGAAGGGAGACCCCGAGACCCAGTACTTC. This chain uses TRBV7-2 with TRBJ2-5; D is possibly TRBD2 (5 bases). Germline V gene sequence: CDR1 SGHTA, CDR2 FQGNSA. The V gene lost 3 bases and the J gene lost 5 bases, with 13 bases spanning the gap. The CDR3 consists of 14 residues.

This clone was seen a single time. CDR3 nucleotides: TGCGCCAGCAGTCAATCGGCGATCTGCCCAGATACGCAGTATTTT. It specifies CASSQSAICPDTQYF. This chain connects TRBV23-1 to TRBJ2-3; D gene ambiguous. TRBV23-1 is flagged as an ORF with uncertain function. The CDR3 extends over 15 amino acids. V lost 0 bases and J lost 4, with 11 bases in between.

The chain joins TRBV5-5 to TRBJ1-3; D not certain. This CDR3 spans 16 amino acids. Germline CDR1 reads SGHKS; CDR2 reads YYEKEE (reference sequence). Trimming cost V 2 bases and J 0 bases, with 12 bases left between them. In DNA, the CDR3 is TGTGCCAGCAGCTTCCTGGGCGCGATCTCTGGAAACACCATATATTTT. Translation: CASSFLGAISGNTIYF.